This T cell receptor (beta chain) came from a study of T cells in tuberculosis (dated by TCRdb to between 2017 and 2018). About the full investigation: In the study, CD1B tetramers and high-throughput TCR immunosequencing were combined to characterize T cells specific for the mycobacterial lipid antigen glucose monomycolate (GMM).

TCR-alpha and TCR-beta chains were sequenced unpaired, so chain pairing information was not available. TCR libraries were generated with the immunoSEQ multiplex PCR assay, using TCR-beta and/or TCR-alpha/delta assays for each sample. The amplified TCR libraries were sequenced using the Illumina high-throughput platform. The original methods were these. Clustering and dimensionality reduction relied on pairwise TCRdist distances among GMM-specific receptors from T cells that were either sorted ex vivo or expanded in vitro. Sequence motifs defined by gene usage and CDR3 content were checked for enrichment by comparing tetramer-positive and tetramer-negative populations. TCRdb retrieved this table from immuneACCESS and kept in-frame rearrangements only. Not all clones are present; in checked studies, unresolved V genes account for under half, and no reason is known for the remainder. V and J calls and clone size are copied from that table; D and trimming were computed from the DNA. The sample table holds some 90,000 clones, of which approximately 91% were seen once. 1.9% of the sample is taken by the ten largest.

Paper-wide results and their limitations: The stringent sort gate may have missed T cells binding the CD1B-GMM tetramer with low affinity.

Looking up the germline V gene yields CDR1 MGHRA and CDR2 YSYEKL. V drops 4 bases and J drops 2 bases, leaving 14 bases in between. Including cysteine and phenylalanine, the CDR3 has 16 amino acids. The entry retains the CDR3 DNA only, 48 bases that are in frame from base 1. As regards this clone: No much larger clonotype is one base removed from it; base qualities were not supplied.

PBMC were thawed, rested overnight, stained with a GMM-loaded CD1B tetramer, a Live/Dead dye and anti-CD3, and then sorted on a FACS Aria II. CD1B tetramers were loaded with C32 glucose monomycolate purified from Rhodococcus equi. Before cryopreservation, the PBMC used for tetramer sorting had been depleted of CD14-expressing monocytes for a separate study. From each donor, approximately 91,000 tetramer-negative cells were sorted and analyzed together with the tetramer-positive cells. GMM-loaded CD1B tetramers were used to sort antigen-specific T cells from several healthy South African adults. The source material was CD1b-GMM tetramer-negative cells sorted from PBMCs. The sample's cell subset or site label, in plain terms: T cells not binding CD1B-GMM tetramer, sorted from same donor. The V and J segments used are TRBV4-1 and TRBJ2-2; the D segment could be TRBD1, given 6 matching bases. This sequence originates from an adult woman with latent tuberculosis. The CDR3 reads CASSRLGAGNTGELFF. The nucleotide sequence reads as follows: TGCGCCAGCAGCCGGCTGGGGGCTGGAAACACCGGGGAGCTGTTTTTT.